These 29 T cell receptor beta chains were all obtained from the same sample, sequenced in a study of blood T cell repertoires in COVID-19. Sequenced by immunoSEQ multiplex PCR; TCRdb stores in-frame clones only, minus some. This sample yields over 25,000 clones, of which about 90% are seen a single time; roughly 3.5% belongs to the top ten. What was sequenced was peripheral blood. These receptors originate from a human donor in a cohort sampled during active COVID-19.

The gene calls are TRBV24-1 and TRBJ2-1; TRBD2 agrees at 11 bases. The CDR3 is 16 residues long. V lost 9 bases and J lost 1; bases outside the gene matches: 7. The germline V gene has CDR1 KGHDR and CDR2 SFDVKD. CDR3 in amino acids: CATAATSGGSYNEQFF. CDR3 bases: TGTGCCACCGCCGCCACTAGCGGGGGTTCCTACAATGAGCAGTTCTTC.

This clone has only one observation. The CDR3 DNA sequence: TGCGCCAGCAGCTTAGACAGGGCACCCGGGGAGCTGTTTTTT. Its protein product is CASSLDRAPGELFF. This chain joins TRBV5-1 and TRBJ2-2; TRBD1 aligns across 7 bases. The CDR3 has 14 residues. V lost 2 bases and J lost 6; bases outside the gene matches: 4. The V gene's germline CDR1 is SGHRS and CDR2 YFSETQ.

This clone was detected once. This rearrangement joins TRBV4-1 to TRBJ2-3, with 10 bases that match TRBD1. V lost 4 bases to trimming and J lost 2 bases; unmatched junction nucleotides: 6. The CDR3 is 16 amino acids. The germline V gene encodes CDR1 MGHRA and CDR2 YSYEKL. The CDR3 coding sequence is TGCGCCAGCAGCCCCCGGGACAGGGGTAACACAGATACGCAGTATTTT. Encoded protein: CASSPRDRGNTDTQYF.

The chain employs TRBV2 and TRBJ2-7; possibly TRBD1 for D (6 bases). CDR3 size: 15 residues. The germline CDR1 and CDR2 sequences are SNHLY and FYNNEI. Deletions cut 6 bases from V and 5 bases from J, with 20 bases between. The CDR3: CASRSQGRGWDEQYF. The DNA of the CDR3 is TGTGCCAGCAGAAGTCAGGGCAGGGGATGGGACGAGCAGTACTTC.

V usage is TRBV7-6 and J usage is TRBJ2-3; 9 bases match TRBD2. This CDR3 is 15 amino acids long. The V gene's germline CDR1 is SGHVS and CDR2 FNYEAQ. Germline trimming cut 2 bases from V and 1 base from J; bases unmatched to any gene: 1. The CDR3 here is CASSLIAGGTDTQYF. Written as DNA, the CDR3 is TGTGCCAGCAGCTTAATAGCGGGGGGCACAGATACGCAGTATTTT.

The sample holds one count of this clone. V usage is TRBV7-3 and J usage is TRBJ2-5; D remains ambiguous. There are 13 residues in the CDR3. Germline assignment: CDR1 SGHTA and CDR2 FQGTGA. Trimming cost V 5 bases and J 5 bases, with 12 bases left between them. CDR3 sequence reads: CASSTPAPETQYF. The CDR3 DNA follows: TGTGCCAGCAGCACTCCAGCGCCGGAGACCCAGTACTTC.

This rearrangement joins TRBV7-2 to TRBJ1-5, with D unresolved. Per the germline V gene, CDR1 is SGHTA and CDR2 is FQGNSA. Trimming cost V 1 base and J 0 bases, with 13 bases left between them. This CDR3 has 17 amino acids. CDR3 amino acids: CASSLVGGPGSNQPQHF. The CDR3 nucleotides read TGTGCCAGCAGCTTAGTAGGCGGCCCGGGTAGCAATCAGCCCCAGCATTTT.

DNA of the CDR3: TGTGCCAGCGGAGGCGACCTCTCCTACAATGAGCAGTTCTTC. It is translated as CASGGDLSYNEQFF. The chain links TRBV2 to TRBJ2-1; tentatively, D is TRBD2 (5 bases). Germline lookup yields CDR1 SNHLY and CDR2 FYNNEI. Trimming left V 8 bases short and J 0 bases short, with 11 bases between. This CDR3 has 14 amino acids.

The gene calls are TRBV3-1 (or the pseudogene TRBV3-2) and TRBJ1-1; a possible D gene is TRBD1 (6 bases). Germline assignment: CDR1 LGHDT and CDR2 YNNKEL (reference sequence). Trimming took 4 bases from V and 9 from J, leaving 12 bases between them. This CDR3 is built from 12 residues. The CDR3 here is CASSRTDTKAFF. The CDR3 region has the DNA TGTGCCAGCAGCCGGACAGATACTAAAGCTTTCTTT.

The chain has TRBV20-1 and TRBJ1-5; a weak D match, TRBD1 (6 bases). V shed 3 bases and J shed 5 bases, with 17 bases lying between them. CDR1 is DFQATT and CDR2 is SNEGSKA in the germline V gene (reference sequence). The CDR3 runs to 15 residues. In DNA, the CDR3 is TGCAGTGCTAGTGGGGACATCCCATCCCATCAGCCCCAGCATTTT. It yields the protein CSASGDIPSHQPQHF.

CDR3 coding DNA: TGTGCCAGCACTCAACAGGGAACTAATGAAAAACTGTTTTTT. Translation gives CASTQQGTNEKLFF. The chain uses TRBV6-5 and TRBJ1-4; TRBD1 might be the D (6 bases). CDR1 MNHEY and CDR2 SVGAGI come from the germline V gene. This CDR3 is built from 14 residues. Trimming cost V 7 bases and J 1 base, with 10 bases left between them.

The count of this clone is one. The gene calls are TRBV3-1 (or the pseudogene TRBV3-2) and TRBJ1-6; TRBD1 agrees at 7 bases. CDR3 length: 15 residues. Germline CDR1 and CDR2: LGHDT and YNNKEL (reference sequence). The trim removed 4 bases at V and 11 bases at J, leaving 11 bases unmatched. In DNA, the CDR3 is TGTGCCAGCAGCCCAACCGGGACAGCCGTGGCACCCCTCCACTTT. Its protein is CASSPTGTAVAPLHF.

This clone was seen a few times. J is TRBJ1-1 and V is TRBV18; D is uncertain. CDR3 length equals 14 residues. Per the germline V gene, CDR1 is KGHSH and CDR2 is LQKENI. The ends were cut back, 2 bases at V and 1 base at J, with 8 bases in the middle. The CDR3 DNA is TGTGCCAGCTCACCAGCCGGTAAGAACACTGAAGCTTTCTTT. Its translation: CASSPAGKNTEAFF.

The V gene is TRBV6-5, the J gene TRBJ1-1; tentatively, D is TRBD1 (5 bases). The CDR3 is 14 amino acids. The V gene's germline CDR1 is MNHEY and CDR2 SVGAGI. V lost 5 bases and J lost 10, with 20 bases in between. The CDR3 DNA is TGTGCCAGCAGTCACTTAGGGGTTGACCGTGGAGCTTTCTTT. Translated, it gives CASSHLGVDRGAFF.

The chain has TRBV12-3 or TRBV12-4 and TRBJ2-5; D gene unclear. The CDR3 has 13 residues. V was pared by 3 bases and J by 3 bases, with 8 bases between. The DNA of the CDR3 is TGTGCCAGCAGTTTCCAGGTCAAAGAGACCCAGTACTTC. Translation: CASSFQVKETQYF.

The chain carries TRBV18 and TRBJ2-5, with 7 positions matching TRBD1. CDR3 length equals 14 residues. Trimming took 3 bases from V and 4 from J; bases not matched to a gene: 5. Per germline, CDR1 KGHSH and CDR2 LQKENI. CDR3 sequence: CASSPRGQGETQYF. CDR3 bases: TGTGCCAGCTCACCGAGGGGGCAGGGAGAGACCCAGTACTTC.

The chain combines TRBV11-1 with TRBJ2-3; D gene ambiguous. Germline V lookup: CDR1 SGHAT, CDR2 FQDESV (reference sequence). V dropped 5 bases and J dropped 2 bases, with 14 bases sitting between them. CDR3 length: 15 residues. This CDR3 is CASSLSRPNTDTQYF. CDR3 in DNA: TGTGCCAGCAGCCTAAGCAGGCCGAACACAGATACGCAGTATTTT.

This clone appeared once. The gene calls are TRBV30 and TRBJ2-5; TRBD2 agrees at 10 bases. CDR3 length equals 15 residues. The ends lost 0 bases at V and 4 bases at J; junction bases unmatched: 5. Per germline, CDR1 GTSNPN and CDR2 SVGIG (reference sequence). The CDR3 DNA reads as TGTGCCTGGAGTGTAGCTAGCGGGGGACCAGAGACCCAGTACTTC. Translating gives CAWSVASGGPETQYF.

The V call is TRBV6-1, the J call TRBJ1-6; the match to TRBD1 covers 8 bases. The trim removed 1 base at V and 9 bases at J, leaving 5 bases unmatched. The CDR3 has 15 amino acids. In germline, CDR1 is MNHNS, CDR2 SASEGT. The CDR3 sequence: CASSEVQGGISPLHF. CDR3 bases: TGTGCCAGCAGTGAAGTACAGGGGGGGATTTCACCCCTCCACTTT.

The CDR3 nucleotides read TGTGCCAGTAGTAGGGGACAGGGGTGGCTTAATCAGCCCCAGCATTTT. It translates to CASSRGQGWLNQPQHF. This chain uses TRBV19 with TRBJ1-5; TRBD1 aligns across 10 bases. From germline, CDR1 is LNHDA and CDR2 SQIVND (reference sequence). Trimming removed 4 bases from V and 4 bases from J; junction bases left unmatched: 7. The CDR3 extends over 16 amino acids.

This clone showed up just once. J is TRBJ2-5 and V is TRBV3-1 (or the pseudogene TRBV3-2); TRBD2 matches 11 bases. Germline CDR1 is LGHDT and CDR2 is YNNKEL (reference sequence). This CDR3 has 14 residues. J lost 5 bases, V lost 4 bases, and 3 bases had no gene match. The CDR3, as DNA: TGTGCCAGCAGCCCCCGGACTAGCGGGGAGACCCAGTACTTC. As protein: CASSPRTSGETQYF.

V is TRBV4-2 and J is TRBJ1-4; D is possibly TRBD1 (5 bases). V lost 0 bases, J lost 4 bases, and 9 bases lay in between. The CDR3 covers 15 residues. The germline V gene encodes CDR1 LGHNA and CDR2 YNFKEQ. This chain's CDR3 is CASSQEGVNNEKLFF. DNA of the CDR3: TGTGCCAGCAGCCAAGAAGGGGTAAATAATGAAAAACTGTTTTTT.

The chain joins TRBV18 to TRBJ2-5, with D hard to call. There are 14 residues in the CDR3. The V end was cut by 3 bases, the J end by 5 bases, with 13 bases between. From germline, CDR1 is KGHSH and CDR2 LQKENI. CDR3: CASSPIPARETQYF. CDR3 nucleotide sequence: TGTGCCAGCTCACCTATCCCCGCGAGGGAGACCCAGTACTTC.

V is TRBV19 and J is TRBJ2-3, with TRBD2 matching over 11 bases. Trimming took 5 bases from V and 2 from J; bases not matched to a gene: 6. Germline V CDR1 and CDR2: LNHDA, SQIVND (reference sequence). The length of the CDR3 is 16 residues. CDR3 DNA sequence: TGTGCCAGTAGTTCCCTAGCGGGGGGACTCACAGATACGCAGTATTTT. This translates into CASSSLAGGLTDTQYF.

This clone showed up just once. V usage is TRBV18 and J usage is TRBJ1-1; 7 nucleotides match TRBD1. CDR1 and CDR2 (germline): KGHSH, LQKENI. The CDR3 consists of 15 residues. The trim removed 3 bases at V and 10 bases at J, leaving 14 bases unmatched. The CDR3 here is CASSPPGQVYGIAFF. CDR3 coding DNA: TGTGCCAGCTCACCCCCCGGACAGGTTTATGGGATAGCTTTCTTT.

The chain employs TRBV27 and TRBJ2-1; maybe TRBD2 (5 bases). V was trimmed by 5 bases and J by 7 bases, leaving 15 bases between them. The germline gives CDR1 MNHEY, CDR2 SMNVEV (reference sequence). This CDR3 region has 14 residues. CDR3 protein: CASSRRIGTNEQFF. CDR3 DNA sequence: TGTGCCAGCAGTAGGAGGATAGGAACGAATGAGCAGTTCTTC.

DNA for the CDR3: TGCGCCAGCAGTCTTCAGGGGGCAGGGACCTACAATGAGCAGTTCTTC. It translates to CASSLQGAGTYNEQFF. The chain has TRBV5-1 and TRBJ2-1; 8 bases match TRBD1. V lost 5 bases, J lost 2 bases, and 9 bases stayed unmatched. The CDR3 sequence is 16 residues long. Looked up from germline, CDR1 is SGHRS and CDR2 is YFSETQ. Looking up the rest from reference TRBV5-1 and TRBJ2-1 gives the full variable domain: KAGVTQTPRYLIKTRGQQVTLSCSPISGHRSVSWYQQTPGQGLQFLFEYFSETQRNKGNFPGRFSGRQFSNSRSEMNVSTLELGDSALYLCASSLQGAGTYNEQFFGPGTRLTVL.

V gene TRBV7-2 combines with J gene TRBJ2-3, with 10 nucleotides matching TRBD1. Trimming took 5 bases from V and 6 from J; bases not matched to a gene: 5. The germline gives CDR1 SGHTA, CDR2 FQGNSA. This CDR3 is built from 14 residues. The CDR3 bases are TGTGCCAGCAGCCTGGGACAGGGGATGGATACGCAGTATTTT. Translation gives CASSLGQGMDTQYF.

This chain connects TRBV27 to TRBJ2-5; 9 nucleotides line up with TRBD2. With V trimmed by 2 bases and J by 4 bases, 5 bases remained unmatched. CDR1 and CDR2 from the germline V gene are MNHEY and SMNVEV (reference sequence). This CDR3 region has 15 residues. The CDR3 loop is CASSLAGLARETQYF. In DNA, the CDR3 is TGTGCCAGCAGTTTAGCGGGACTAGCAAGAGAGACCCAGTACTTC.